This TCR beta chain was sequenced for a study of cytomegalovirus exposure and HLA in healthy donors. General study results and limits: Listed as cytomegalovirus-associated were 170 or so TCR beta chains. The majority of TCR sequences were rare, yet some public TCRs appeared in many donors.

Looked up from germline, CDR1 is GTSNPN and CDR2 is SVGIG (reference sequence). The V segment lost 3 bases and the J segment 8 bases; nucleotides outside the gene matches: 8. The CDR3 is 14 residues long. The study ran its PCR with 60 Vbeta and 13 Jbeta primers. Some clones are missing from TCRdb's copy, which holds only in-frame ones; the method was immunoSEQ multiplex PCR. The data contain roughly 140,000 clones, almost 80% of them seen just once; the ten biggest clones take up 0.55% to 0.8%. As to this clone: The antigen remains unidentified.

The rearrangement links TRBV30 to TRBJ1-4; 8 positions match TRBD1. The source material was PBMCs. The TCR originated in a male donor in good health and CMV-seronegative. The chain's CDR3 is CAWRLTGEREKLFF. CDR3 DNA: TGTGCCTGGAGATTGACAGGGGAGAGGGAAAAACTGTTTTTT.